The clone carrying this TCR beta chain has a single count. This specimen belongs to a study of blood T cells in healthy people across ages. J lost 4 bases, V lost 7 bases, and 11 bases had no gene match. The CDR3 covers 15 residues. With a J-beta primer mix and a sample-barcoded 5' primer, a second PCR ran roughly 6 to 12 cycles. TCRdb passed the 5' RACE reads through MiXCR, listing each CDR3 protein once. The table records hundreds of thousands of distinct CDR3 sequences, around 45% of them present only once. The sequenced sample was blood. The origin of this receptor is a man aged 55 to 69 in good health. The chain links TRBV12-3 or TRBV12-4 to TRBJ2-7; 9 bases match TRBD1. The CDR3 bases are TGTGCCAGCACCTCCAACGGACAGGGGAAATACGAGCAGTACTTC. It is translated as CASTSNGQGKYEQYF.